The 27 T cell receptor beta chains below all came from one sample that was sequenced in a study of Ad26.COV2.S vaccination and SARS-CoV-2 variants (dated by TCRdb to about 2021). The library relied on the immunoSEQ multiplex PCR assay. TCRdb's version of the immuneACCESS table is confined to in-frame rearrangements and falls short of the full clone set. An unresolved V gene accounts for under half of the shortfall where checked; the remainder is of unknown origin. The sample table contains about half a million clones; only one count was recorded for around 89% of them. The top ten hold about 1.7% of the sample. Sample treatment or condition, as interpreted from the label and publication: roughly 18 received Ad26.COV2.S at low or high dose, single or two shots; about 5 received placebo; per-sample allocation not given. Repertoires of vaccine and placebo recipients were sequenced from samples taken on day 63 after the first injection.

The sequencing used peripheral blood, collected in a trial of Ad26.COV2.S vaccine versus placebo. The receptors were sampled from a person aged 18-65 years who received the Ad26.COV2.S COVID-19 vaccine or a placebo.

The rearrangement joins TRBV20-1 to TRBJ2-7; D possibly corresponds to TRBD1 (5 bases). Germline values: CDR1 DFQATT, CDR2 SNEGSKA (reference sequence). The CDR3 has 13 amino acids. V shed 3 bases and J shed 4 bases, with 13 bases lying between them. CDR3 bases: TGCAGTGCTAGTTTCCGTGGGGCGTACGAGCAGTACTTC. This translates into CSASFRGAYEQYF.

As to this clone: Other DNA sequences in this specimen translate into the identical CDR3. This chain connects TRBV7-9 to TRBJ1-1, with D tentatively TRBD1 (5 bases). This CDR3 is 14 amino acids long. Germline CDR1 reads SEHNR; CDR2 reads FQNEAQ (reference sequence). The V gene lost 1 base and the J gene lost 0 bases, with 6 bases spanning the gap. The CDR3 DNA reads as TGTGCCAGCAGCTTAGGGGGGATGAACACTGAAGCTTTCTTT. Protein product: CASSLGGMNTEAFF.

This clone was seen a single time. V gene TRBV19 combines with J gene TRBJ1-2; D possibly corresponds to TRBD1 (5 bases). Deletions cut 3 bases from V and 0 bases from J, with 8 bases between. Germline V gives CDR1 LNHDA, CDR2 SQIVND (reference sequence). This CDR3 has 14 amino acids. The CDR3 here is CASSIGGANYGYTF. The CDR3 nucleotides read TGTGCCAGTAGTATTGGGGGTGCTAACTATGGCTACACCTTC. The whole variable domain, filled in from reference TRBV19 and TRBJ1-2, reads DGGITQSPKYLFRKEGQNVTLSCEQNLNHDAMYWYRQDPGQGLRLIYYSQIVNDFQKGDIAEGYSVSREKKESFPLTVTSAQKNPTAFYLCASSIGGANYGYTFGSGTRLTVV.

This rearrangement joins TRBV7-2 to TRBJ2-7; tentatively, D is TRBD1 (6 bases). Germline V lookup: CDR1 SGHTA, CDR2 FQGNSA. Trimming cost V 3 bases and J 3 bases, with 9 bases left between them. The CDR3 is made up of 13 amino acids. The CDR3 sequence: CASSFGTNYEQYF. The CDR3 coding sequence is TGTGCCAGCAGCTTTGGGACAAACTACGAGCAGTACTTC.

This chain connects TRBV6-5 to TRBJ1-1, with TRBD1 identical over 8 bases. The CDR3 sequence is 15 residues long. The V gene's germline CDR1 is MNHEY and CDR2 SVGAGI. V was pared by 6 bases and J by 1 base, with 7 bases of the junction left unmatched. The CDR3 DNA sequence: TGTGCCAGCAGGGACCAGGGGGCGGGGAACACTGAAGCTTTCTTT. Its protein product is CASRDQGAGNTEAFF.

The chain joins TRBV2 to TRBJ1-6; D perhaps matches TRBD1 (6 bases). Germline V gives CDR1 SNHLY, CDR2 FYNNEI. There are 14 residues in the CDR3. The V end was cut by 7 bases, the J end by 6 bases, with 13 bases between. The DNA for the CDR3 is TGTGCCAGCAACCCGGGACAACCTAATTCACCCCTCCACTTT. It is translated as CASNPGQPNSPLHF. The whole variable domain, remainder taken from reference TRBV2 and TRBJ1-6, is EPEVTQTPSHQVTQMGQEVILRCVPISNHLYFYWYRQILGQKVEFLVSFYNNEISEKSEIFDDQFSVERPDGSNFTLKIRSTKLEDSAMYFCASNPGQPNSPLHFGNGTRLTVT.

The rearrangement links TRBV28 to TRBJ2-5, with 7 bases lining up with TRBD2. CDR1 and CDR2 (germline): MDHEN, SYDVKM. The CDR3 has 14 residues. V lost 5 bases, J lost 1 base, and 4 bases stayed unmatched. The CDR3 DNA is TGTGCCAGCAGTGGGGGGGGATCCCAAGAGACCCAGTACTTC. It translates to CASSGGGSQETQYF.

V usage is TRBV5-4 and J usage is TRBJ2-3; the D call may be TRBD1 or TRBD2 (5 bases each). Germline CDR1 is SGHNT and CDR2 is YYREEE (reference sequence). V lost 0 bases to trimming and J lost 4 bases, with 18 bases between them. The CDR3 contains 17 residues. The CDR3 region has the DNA TGTGCCAGCAGCTTGGGGGGCAGCCGAAAGAGGGCAGATACGCAGTATTTT. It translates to CASSLGGSRKRADTQYF.

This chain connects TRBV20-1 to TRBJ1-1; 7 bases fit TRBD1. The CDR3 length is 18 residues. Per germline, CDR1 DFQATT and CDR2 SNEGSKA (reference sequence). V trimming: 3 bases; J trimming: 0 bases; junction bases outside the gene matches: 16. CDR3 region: CSASLPGQPPFMNTEAFF. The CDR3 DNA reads TGCAGTGCTAGTCTTCCGGGACAGCCTCCTTTTATGAACACTGAAGCTTTCTTT.

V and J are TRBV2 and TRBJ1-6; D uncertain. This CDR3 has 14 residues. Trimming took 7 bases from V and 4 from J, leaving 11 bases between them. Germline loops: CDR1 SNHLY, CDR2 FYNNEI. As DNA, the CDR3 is TGTGCCAGCAATTCTTGGGAGTATAATTCACCCCTCCACTTT. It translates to CASNSWEYNSPLHF.

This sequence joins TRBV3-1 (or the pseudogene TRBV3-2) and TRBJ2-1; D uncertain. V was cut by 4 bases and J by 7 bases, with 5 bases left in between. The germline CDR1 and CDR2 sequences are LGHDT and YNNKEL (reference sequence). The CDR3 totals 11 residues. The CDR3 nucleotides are TGTGCCAGCAGCCCTGGAAATGAGCAGTTCTTC. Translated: CASSPGNEQFF.

CDR3 residues: CASSIDRPNTEAFF. As DNA, the CDR3 is TGTGCCAGCAGTATAGACAGGCCGAACACTGAAGCTTTCTTT. The rearrangement joins TRBV6-5 to TRBJ1-1; D perhaps matches TRBD1 (6 bases). The germline V gene encodes CDR1 MNHEY and CDR2 SVGAGI. This CDR3 region has 14 residues. Trimming cost V 5 bases and J 1 base, with 11 bases left between them.

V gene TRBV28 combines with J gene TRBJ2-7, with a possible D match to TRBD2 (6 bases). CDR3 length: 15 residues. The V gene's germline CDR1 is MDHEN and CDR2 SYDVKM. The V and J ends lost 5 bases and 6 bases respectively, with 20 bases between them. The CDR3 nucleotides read TGTGCCAGCAGTCCCGATACCGGGACTGACTTCGAGCAGTACTTC. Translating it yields CASSPDTGTDFEQYF. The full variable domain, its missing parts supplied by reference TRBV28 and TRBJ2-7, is DVKVTQSSRYLVKRTGEKVFLECVQDMDHENMFWYRQDPGLGLRLIYFSYDVKMKEKGDIPEGYSVSREKKERFSLILESASTNQTSMYLCASSPDTGTDFEQYFGPGTRLTVT.

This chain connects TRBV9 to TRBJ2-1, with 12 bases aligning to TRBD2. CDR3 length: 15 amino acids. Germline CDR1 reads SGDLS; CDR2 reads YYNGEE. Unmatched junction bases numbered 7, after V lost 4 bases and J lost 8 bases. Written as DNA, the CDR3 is TGTGCCAGCAGCCCTCCTAGCGGGGGGGCGTATGAGCAGTTCTTC. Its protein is CASSPPSGGAYEQFF.

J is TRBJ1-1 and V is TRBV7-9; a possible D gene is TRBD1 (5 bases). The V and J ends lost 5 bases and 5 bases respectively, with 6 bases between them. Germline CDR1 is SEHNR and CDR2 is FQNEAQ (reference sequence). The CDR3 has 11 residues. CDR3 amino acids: CASSGGTEAFF. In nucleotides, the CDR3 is TGTGCCAGCAGCGGGGGGACTGAAGCTTTCTTT. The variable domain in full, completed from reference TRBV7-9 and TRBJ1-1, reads DTGVSQNPRHKITKRGQNVTFRCDPISEHNRLYWYRQTLGQGPEFLTYFQNEAQLEKSRLLSDRFSAERPKGSFSTLEIQRTEQGDSAMYLCASSGGTEAFFGQGTRLTVV.

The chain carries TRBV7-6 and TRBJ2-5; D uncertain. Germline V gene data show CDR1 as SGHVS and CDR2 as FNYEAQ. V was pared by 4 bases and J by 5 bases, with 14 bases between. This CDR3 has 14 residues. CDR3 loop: CASSYDPSQETQYF. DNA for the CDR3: TGTGCCAGCAGCTACGACCCCTCTCAGGAGACCCAGTACTTC. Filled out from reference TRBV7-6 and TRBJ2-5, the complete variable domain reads GAGVSQSPRYKVTKRGQDVALRCDPISGHVSLYWYRQALGQGPEFLTYFNYEAQQDKSGLPNDRFSAERPEGSISTLTIQRTEQRDSAMYRCASSYDPSQETQYFGPGTRLLVL.

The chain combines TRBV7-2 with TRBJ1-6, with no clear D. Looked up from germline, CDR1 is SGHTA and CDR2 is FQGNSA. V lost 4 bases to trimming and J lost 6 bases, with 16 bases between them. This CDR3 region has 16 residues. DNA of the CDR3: TGTGCCAGCAGCTCGCCCCGACAAGCCGCTAATTCACCCCTCCACTTT. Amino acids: CASSSPRQAANSPLHF.

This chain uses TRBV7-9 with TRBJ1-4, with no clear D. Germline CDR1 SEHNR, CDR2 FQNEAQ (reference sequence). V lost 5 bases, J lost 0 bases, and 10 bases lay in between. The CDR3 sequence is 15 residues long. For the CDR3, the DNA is TGTGCCAGCAGCCCTTCGGCTACAACTAATGAAAAACTGTTTTTT. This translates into CASSPSATTNEKLFF.

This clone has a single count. CDR3 in amino acids: CASSLGLGDNNEQFF. DNA for the CDR3: TGTGCCAGCAGCTTGGGGCTCGGTGACAACAATGAGCAGTTCTTC. V usage is TRBV5-4 and J usage is TRBJ2-1; D gene unclear. The V and J ends lost 0 bases and 5 bases respectively, with 12 bases between them. This CDR3 contains 15 residues. CDR1 is SGHNT, CDR2 YYREEE, per germline (reference sequence).

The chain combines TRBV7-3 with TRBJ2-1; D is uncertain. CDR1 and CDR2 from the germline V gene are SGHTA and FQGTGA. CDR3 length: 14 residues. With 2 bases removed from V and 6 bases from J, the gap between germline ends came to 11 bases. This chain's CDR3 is CASSLEPNVNEQFF. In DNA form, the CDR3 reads TGTGCCAGCAGCTTAGAGCCCAATGTCAATGAGCAGTTCTTC.

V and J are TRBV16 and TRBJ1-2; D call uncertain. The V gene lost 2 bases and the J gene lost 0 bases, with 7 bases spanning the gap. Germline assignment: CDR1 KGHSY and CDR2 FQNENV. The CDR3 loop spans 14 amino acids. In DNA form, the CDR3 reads TGTGCCAGCAGCCAACGGGCAGCTAACTATGGCTACACCTTC. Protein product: CASSQRAANYGYTF.

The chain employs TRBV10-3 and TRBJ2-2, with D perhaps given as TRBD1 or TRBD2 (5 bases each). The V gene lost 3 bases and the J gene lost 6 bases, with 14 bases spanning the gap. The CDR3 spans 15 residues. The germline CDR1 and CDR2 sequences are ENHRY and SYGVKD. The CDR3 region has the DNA TGTGCCATCAGTGAACGGGACCCCTACTCCGGGGAGCTGTTTTTT. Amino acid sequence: CAISERDPYSGELFF.

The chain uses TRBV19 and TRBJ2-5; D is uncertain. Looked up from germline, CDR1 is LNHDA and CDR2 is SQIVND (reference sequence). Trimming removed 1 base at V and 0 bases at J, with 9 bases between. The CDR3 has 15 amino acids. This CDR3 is CASSIVASNQETQYF. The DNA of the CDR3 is TGTGCCAGTAGTATAGTGGCGTCCAACCAAGAGACCCAGTACTTC.

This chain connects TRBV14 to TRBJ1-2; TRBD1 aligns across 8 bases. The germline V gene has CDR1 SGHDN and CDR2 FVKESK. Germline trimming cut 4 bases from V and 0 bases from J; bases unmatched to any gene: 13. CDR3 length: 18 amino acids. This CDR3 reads CASSPYIRGQAANYGYTF. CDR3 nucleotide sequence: TGTGCCAGCAGCCCGTACATCCGGGGACAGGCGGCTAACTATGGCTACACCTTC.

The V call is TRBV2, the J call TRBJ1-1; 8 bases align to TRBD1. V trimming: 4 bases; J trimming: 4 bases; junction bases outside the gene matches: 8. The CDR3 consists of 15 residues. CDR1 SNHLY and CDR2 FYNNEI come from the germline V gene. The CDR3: CASSGVGTGSTEAFF. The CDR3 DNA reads TGTGCCAGCAGTGGGGTCGGGACAGGTTCCACTGAAGCTTTCTTT. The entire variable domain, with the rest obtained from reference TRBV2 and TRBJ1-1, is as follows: EPEVTQTPSHQVTQMGQEVILRCVPISNHLYFYWYRQILGQKVEFLVSFYNNEISEKSEIFDDQFSVERPDGSNFTLKIRSTKLEDSAMYFCASSGVGTGSTEAFFGQGTRLTVV.

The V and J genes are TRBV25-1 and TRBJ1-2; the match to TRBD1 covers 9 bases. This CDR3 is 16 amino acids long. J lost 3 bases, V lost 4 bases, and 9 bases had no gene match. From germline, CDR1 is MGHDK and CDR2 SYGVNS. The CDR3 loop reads CASSAIPGQGYYGYTF. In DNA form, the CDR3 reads TGTGCCAGCAGTGCAATACCGGGACAGGGATACTATGGCTACACCTTC.

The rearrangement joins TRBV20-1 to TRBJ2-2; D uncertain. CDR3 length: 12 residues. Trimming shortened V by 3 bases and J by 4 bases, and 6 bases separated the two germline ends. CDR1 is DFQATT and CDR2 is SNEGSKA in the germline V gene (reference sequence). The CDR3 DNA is TGCAGTGCTAGTGGGCGCACCGGGGAGCTGTTTTTT. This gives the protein CSASGRTGELFF.